This is a list of T cell receptor beta chains from one sample in a study of cytomegalovirus exposure and HLA in healthy donors. Sequencing was performed with immunoSEQ multiplex PCR; in TCRdb, only in-frame clones are kept and a portion is missing. The data contain about 240,000 clones, approximately 86% of them seen just once; the ten biggest clones take up 1.2%. Sequenced material: PBMCs. The receptors originated from a woman aged 25 to 39 in good health and CMV-seropositive. Each CDR3 is given with its conserved first and last residue. A D gene is named only where the DNA matches it firmly. Part of the rows lack a size; the others show once, few, many or a class for expanded clones.

size	V	J	D	DNA	CDR3
-	TRBV27	TRBJ2-3	TRBD2	TGTGCCAGCAGTTTAGCGGGGGTTTCCACAGATACGCAGTATTTT	CASSLAGVSTDTQYF
once	TRBV2	TRBJ1-1	-	TGTGCCCTCAGGACAGATATGAACACTGAAGCTTTCTTT	CALRTDMNTEAFF
-	TRBV6-1	TRBJ2-7	-	TGTGCCAGCAGTGATTGGTGGGGGCAGGGAAGTTACGAGCAGTACTTC	CASSDWWGQGSYEQYF
-	TRBV30	TRBJ1-2	-	TGTGCCTGGAGTCAAAGGGACAATTCAGGCTACACCTTC	CAWSQRDNSGYTF
-	TRBV9	TRBJ2-5	TRBD2	TGTGCCAGCAGCGTAGAAGGACTAGATAAAGGAGAGACCCAGTACTTC	CASSVEGLDKGETQYF
-	TRBV5-1	TRBJ2-3	-	TGCGCCAGCAGCTTGGACGGTCCGTCATTAACTAGCACAGATACGCAGTATTTT	CASSLDGPSLTSTDTQYF
-	TRBV13	TRBJ2-3	TRBD2	TGTGCCAGCAGCTACAAGGGTACTAGCGGGAGAACAGATACGCAGTATTTT	CASSYKGTSGRTDTQYF
-	TRBV27	TRBJ2-3	TRBD2	TGTGCCAGCAGTGGGCTCTCGACTAGCGGGAGTGGGTGGACAGATACGCAGTATTTT	CASSGLSTSGSGWTDTQYF
-	TRBV11-2	TRBJ2-7	TRBD1	TGTGCCAGCAGCAGACCGGGACAGGTTTACGAGCAGTACTTC	CASSRPGQVYEQYF
-	TRBV5-1	TRBJ2-5	-	TGCGCCAGCAGCTTAGGATCAGGTCAAGAGACCCAGTACTTC	CASSLGSGQETQYF
-	TRBV9	TRBJ2-3	-	TGTGCCAGCAGCTCAGAGGGGCGGGATTTGGTAGATACGCAGTATTTT	CASSSEGRDLVDTQYF
once	TRBV27	TRBJ2-1	TRBD2	TGTGCCAGCAGTTTATCTAGCGGGAGTGTCTACAATGAGCAGTTCTTC	CASSLSSGSVYNEQFF
-	TRBV11-2	TRBJ2-7	-	TGTGCCAGCAGCAAACGACAGTCCTACGAGCAGTACTTC	CASSKRQSYEQYF
-	TRBV6-5	TRBJ1-1	-	TGTGCCAGCAGAGTAGGGTATGGACAGAACACTGAAGCTTTCTTT	CASRVGYGQNTEAFF
-	TRBV18	TRBJ2-5	TRBD1	TGTGCCAGCTCACCTTTCCCGGACAGGCCGGGGGAGACCCAGTACTTC	CASSPFPDRPGETQYF
few	TRBV10-3	TRBJ1-2	TRBD1	TGTGCCATCAGCAATACCGGACAGGGCTCCAACTATGGCTACACCTTC	CAISNTGQGSNYGYTF
-	TRBV9	TRBJ2-7	TRBD2	TGTGCCAGCAGCCCTAGGCCGGGAGGCGGGAGGATAACCCCCGAGCAGTACTTC	CASSPRPGGGRITPEQYF
-	TRBV30	TRBJ1-2	TRBD1	TGTGCCTGGAGAGATACAGGGGTGGTCTATGGCTACACCTTC	CAWRDTGVVYGYTF
-	TRBV5-1	TRBJ1-3	-	TGCGCCAGCAGCTGGAATATGGGCAGCTCTGGAAACACCATATATTTT	CASSWNMGSSGNTIYF
-	TRBV28	TRBJ1-3	TRBD1	TGTGCCAGCAGTCAACGCAGGGGGTACGCCGCTGGAAACACCATATATTTT	CASSQRRGYAAGNTIYF
-	TRBV30	TRBJ1-5	-	TGTGCCTGCCGAAGCGGGGGGAAGCAGCCCCAGCATTTT	CACRSGGKQPQHF
-	TRBV7-2	TRBJ2-1	TRBD1	TGTGCCAGCAGCCCGACAGGGGTGACCTACAATGAGCAGTTCTTC	CASSPTGVTYNEQFF
-	TRBV19	TRBJ2-7	TRBD2	TGTGCCAGTAGTATAGATAGTCATCCTAGCGGGACCGAGCAGTACTTC	CASSIDSHPSGTEQYF
-	TRBV27	TRBJ2-1	-	TGTGCCAGCAGGATGACAGCAGGACGCTCCTACAATGAGCAGTTCTTC	CASRMTAGRSYNEQFF
-	TRBV28	TRBJ2-7	TRBD2	TGTGCCAGCAGTACCCCGGGTAGCGGGGCCTACGAGCAGTACTTC	CASSTPGSGAYEQYF
-	TRBV28	TRBJ1-2	-	TGTGCCAGCAGTTTATCACAGGGCTATGGCTACACCTTC	CASSLSQGYGYTF
few	TRBV21-1	TRBJ2-7	-	TGTGCCAGCAGCAAAGAGGGTGTAGGGAGCGACGAGCAGTACTTC	CASSKEGVGSDEQYF
-	TRBV5-1	TRBJ2-5	TRBD2	TGCGCCAGCAGCTCGGGACTAGCGGGAGGGACCCCTCGGGAGACCCAGTACTTC	CASSSGLAGGTPRETQYF
-	TRBV6-1	TRBJ2-7	TRBD2	TGTGCCAGCGGCGCTAGCGGGCGAAGATACGAGCAGTACTTC	CASGASGRRYEQYF
-	TRBV18	TRBJ2-1	-	TGTGCCAGCTCACCACCGATGGGGCAGGGAAGGAATGAGCAGTTCTTC	CASSPPMGQGRNEQFF
-	TRBV4-2	TRBJ2-3	-	TGTGCCAGCAGCCAAGATCGCGGCCAAACGCAGTATTTT	CASSQDRGQTQYF
-	TRBV6-5	TRBJ2-3	-	TGTGCCAGCAGGGCGGGGAGAGATACGCAGTATTTT	CASRAGRDTQYF
-	TRBV2	TRBJ2-2	-	TGTGCCAGCAATGGGGCCTCGAACACCGGGGAGCTGTTTTTT	CASNGASNTGELFF
few	TRBV6-5	TRBJ1-2	TRBD1	TGTGCCAGCAGACGCACGGGACAGGGATGGTATGGCTACACCTTC	CASRRTGQGWYGYTF
-	TRBV27	TRBJ1-2	-	TGTGCCAGCAGTCCGAACAGCTATGGCTACACCTTC	CASSPNSYGYTF
-	TRBV14	TRBJ2-7	TRBD1	TGTGCCAGCAGCCACCGGGACAGCTACGAGCAGTACTTC	CASSHRDSYEQYF
few	TRBV5-8	TRBJ2-3	-	TGTGCCAGCACCCCTCAGGGCACAGATACGCAGTATTTT	CASTPQGTDTQYF
-	TRBV29-1	TRBJ2-7	-	TGCAGCGTTGCAAGCAGGGGCTACGAGCAGTACTTC	CSVASRGYEQYF
-	TRBV4-2	TRBJ2-7	TRBD2	TGTGCCAGCAGCCAAGAGGGGAGGTCGAGGACTAGCGCCTACGAGCAGTACTTC	CASSQEGRSRTSAYEQYF
-	TRBV19	TRBJ2-7	-	TGTGCCAGTACTAATGGGGGGTACGAGCAGTACTTC	CASTNGGYEQYF
-	TRBV7-2	TRBJ2-7	-	TGTGCCAGCAGCCCCGGCGGGGGCCACTCCTACGAGCAGTACTTC	CASSPGGGHSYEQYF
few	TRBV6-5	TRBJ1-1	-	TGTGCCAGCAGGCCACGCGGAAGAGGTGAAGCTTTCTTT	CASRPRGRGEAFF
-	TRBV27	TRBJ2-7	TRBD2	TGTGCCAGCAGTCCCCGATTAGCGGGAGGATACTCCTACGAGCAGTACTTC	CASSPRLAGGYSYEQYF
once	TRBV28	TRBJ1-2	-	TGTGCCAGCACCTCCTCGGGGTTTTTCTATGCCTACACCTTC	CASTSSGFFYAYTF
-	TRBV5-1	TRBJ2-2	TRBD1	TGCGCCAGCAGAGGGACAGGGGGGAACACCGGGGAGCTGTTTTTT	CASRGTGGNTGELFF